The 25 T cell receptor beta chains reported below all come from one sample, sequenced in a study of T cells in Graves' hyperthyroidism and ophthalmopathy. It was RNA transcripts that yielded the amplified TCR beta CDR3 regions. HTBI primers were employed in a first-round RT-PCR of the TCR CDR3. One entry per CDR3 protein results from TCRdb running MiXCR on the multiplex PCR reads. The sample has around 400,000 distinct CDR3 sequences; around 15% are singletons. The sequenced sample was blood. These receptors all stem from a woman aged 55 to 70 with Graves' ophthalmopathy.

This clonotype was detected only a few times. The gene calls are TRBV10-3 and TRBJ2-7; D not resolved. The CDR3 covers 14 residues. Trimming cost V 2 bases and J 0 bases, with 8 bases left between them. Germline V CDR1 and CDR2: ENHRY, SYGVKD. As DNA, the CDR3 is TGTGCCATCAGTGAGGTTGTCGGCTCCTACGAGCAGTACTTC. Translating gives CAISEVVGSYEQYF.

This clonotype was found many times. This rearrangement joins TRBV20-1 to TRBJ2-7, with TRBD1 matching over 8 bases. J was trimmed by 5 bases and V by 8 bases; bases with no gene match: 11. CDR3 size: 13 residues. Germline values: CDR1 DFQATT, CDR2 SNEGSKA (reference sequence). The CDR3 reads CSTRRTGSNEQYF. As DNA, the CDR3 is TGCAGTACCCGAAGGACAGGGTCGAACGAGCAGTACTTC.

Turning to this clonotype: This may come from a read error, since a much larger clone is one base off. This chain joins TRBV6-2 or TRBV6-3 and TRBJ2-3, with D possibly TRBD1 on 5 matching bases. The CDR3 runs 15 residues. The germline V and J ends were trimmed by 0 bases and 3 bases, with 10 bases remaining between them. CDR1 is MNHEY, CDR2 SVGEGT, per germline. The CDR3 region is CASSYSRRGTDTQYF. The CDR3 nucleotides are TGTGCCAGCAGTTACTCGAGAAGGGGAACAGATACGCAGTATTTT.

This sequence joins TRBV7-8 and TRBJ2-7; 11 nucleotides align to TRBD1. CDR1 is SGHVS, CDR2 FQNEAQ, per germline. V trimming: 0 bases; J trimming: 6 bases; junction bases outside the gene matches: 4. The CDR3 is 15 amino acids. The CDR3 sequence is CASSLARTGGVEQYF. CDR3 bases: TGTGCCAGCAGCTTAGCTCGGACAGGGGGCGTCGAGCAGTACTTC.

The chain is built from TRBV9 and TRBJ1-5; D gene unclear. CDR3 size: 15 residues. Germline lookup yields CDR1 SGDLS and CDR2 YYNGEE. Trimming removed 4 bases from V and 0 bases from J, with 11 bases in between. The CDR3 DNA reads TGTGCCAGCAGCCCCGAGGGAACTAGCAATCAGCCCCAGCATTTT. Amino acids: CASSPEGTSNQPQHF.

This clonotype was seen more than once but under ten times. The gene calls are TRBV20-1 and TRBJ2-3, with D possibly TRBD1 on 6 matching bases. The CDR3 consists of 15 residues. V shed 4 bases and J shed 2 bases, with 16 bases lying between them. Germline CDR1 is DFQATT and CDR2 is SNEGSKA (reference sequence). CDR3 in DNA: TGCAGTGCTATTGGTCCAGGGGCGTCCACAGATACGCAGTATTTT. Residues: CSAIGPGASTDTQYF.

There are many counts of this clonotype. The rearrangement links TRBV3-1 to TRBJ1-1; no firm D call. Germline CDR1 LGHDT, CDR2 YNNKEL (reference sequence). V lost 5 bases, J lost 3 bases, and 10 bases lay in between. The CDR3 runs to 13 residues. The CDR3 DNA reads as TGTGCCAGCAGCATCGGACGGGACACTGAAGCTTTCTTT. This translates into CASSIGRDTEAFF.

This clonotype was found many times. J is TRBJ2-1 and V is TRBV3-1; D gene ambiguous. The length of the CDR3 is 12 residues. The V end was cut by 6 bases, the J end by 9 bases, with 12 bases between. The germline V gene has CDR1 LGHDT and CDR2 YNNKEL (reference sequence). As DNA, the CDR3 is TGTGCCAGCAGTCCCACGACCGGTGAGCAGTTCTTC. Amino acids: CASSPTTGEQFF.

This clonotype was counted between two and nine times. This chain links TRBV7-6 with TRBJ2-5; 12 bases match TRBD1. Per germline, CDR1 SGHVS and CDR2 FNYEAQ. This CDR3 is 17 amino acids long. The J segment lost 5 bases and the V segment lost 4 bases, leaving 11 bases of the junction unmatched. The CDR3 region has the DNA TGTGCCAGCAGCTGGGGACAGGGGGCTAGCGCTCGGGAGACCCAGTACTTC. The encoded protein is CASSWGQGASARETQYF.

In its sample, this clonotype was seen many times. The chain carries TRBV12-3 or TRBV12-4 and TRBJ2-1; 10 bases agree with TRBD1. CDR3 length: 19 amino acids. Trimming at V came to 6 bases and at J to 3 bases, leaving 17 bases not matched to a gene. The CDR3 here is CASSLGQGRGRSNYNEQFF. The CDR3 DNA reads as TGTGCCAGCAGCTTGGGACAGGGGCGCGGGCGGAGTAACTACAATGAGCAGTTCTTC.

This clonotype was detected many times. V and J are TRBV5-1 and TRBJ2-7, with 8 bases fitting TRBD2. J lost 1 base, V lost 4 bases, and 4 bases had no gene match. Germline V gives CDR1 SGHRS, CDR2 YFSETQ. The CDR3 consists of 14 residues. CDR3 sequence (DNA): TGCGCCAGCAGCGGGGCGGGAGGTTCCTACGAGCAGTACTTC. It specifies CASSGAGGSYEQYF.

This clonotype was detected many times. The chain is built from TRBV20-1 and TRBJ2-7; a possible D gene is TRBD1 (6 bases). There are 13 residues in the CDR3. Trimming pared 6 bases from V and 3 bases from J, leaving 15 bases between. Per germline, CDR1 DFQATT and CDR2 SNEGSKA (reference sequence). CDR3 loop: CSAYTGQIYEQYF. For the CDR3, the DNA is TGCAGTGCCTACACCGGACAGATCTACGAGCAGTACTTC.

This clonotype showed up just a few times. The gene calls are TRBV5-1 and TRBJ2-7; D tentatively reads TRBD1 or TRBD2 (5 bases each). The CDR3 spans 14 residues. The V end lost 4 bases, the J end lost 3 bases, and 14 bases lay between the germline ends. The V gene's germline CDR1 is SGHRS and CDR2 YFSETQ. Here the CDR3 reads CASSRDVPSYEQYF. The CDR3 DNA reads as TGCGCCAGCAGCCGGGACGTCCCTAGCTACGAGCAGTACTTC.

A remark on this clonotype: A much larger clone differs by one base, so this may be a read error. This sequence joins TRBV29-1 and TRBJ2-3, with a weak D call TRBD2 (5 bases). The germline V gene encodes CDR1 SQVTM and CDR2 ANQGSEA. The CDR3 contains 13 residues. With 8 bases removed from V and 2 bases from J, the gap between germline ends came to 14 bases. The CDR3 DNA reads TGCAGCATTGGGTCGGGATTCACAGATACGCAGTATTTT. As protein: CSIGSGFTDTQYF.

This clonotype was seen at least ten times. The CDR3 sequence: CASSLEVGGLDVNEQFF. CDR3 sequence (DNA): TGTGCCAGCAGCTTAGAGGTGGGGGGACTAGATGTAAATGAGCAGTTCTTC. The genes are TRBV7-8 and TRBJ2-1, with 8 bases that match TRBD2. V lost 1 base to trimming and J lost 7 bases; unmatched junction nucleotides: 12. Germline CDR1 and CDR2: SGHVS and FQNEAQ. The CDR3 runs to 17 residues.

There are many counts of this clonotype. The gene calls are TRBV2 and TRBJ2-1; D might be TRBD2 (5 bases). The V and J ends lost 9 bases and 7 bases respectively, with 16 bases between them. The CDR3 is 13 residues long. Germline values: CDR1 SNHLY, CDR2 FYNNEI. The CDR3 coding sequence is TGTGCCAGTGGACTTGCCTCGGGGAATGAGCAGTTCTTC. The encoded protein is CASGLASGNEQFF.

This clonotype was counted only a few times. The chain carries TRBV20-1 and TRBJ2-1; TRBD2 is a possible D gene (5 bases). Trimming left V 5 bases short and J 0 bases short, with 20 bases between. The CDR3 totals 17 residues. Germline V gives CDR1 DFQATT, CDR2 SNEGSKA (reference sequence). The CDR3 loop is CSAGPLGGASSYNEQFF. The CDR3 DNA sequence: TGCAGTGCTGGCCCGCTTGGAGGTGCGAGCTCCTACAATGAGCAGTTCTTC.

Regarding this clonotype: The germline gene is not matched at one end of the junction; a read error may be the cause. The chain is built from TRBV20-1 and TRBJ2-2, with a possible D match to TRBD2 (5 bases). There are 13 residues in the CDR3. In germline, CDR1 is DFQATT, CDR2 SNEGSKA (reference sequence). CDR3 sequence reads: CSASGGGTEELFF. The CDR3 bases are TGCAGTGCTAGCGGAGGCGGCACCGAGGAGCTGTTTTTT.

The table lists this clonotype with many counts. V and J are TRBV5-1 and TRBJ1-1; D is possibly TRBD1 (6 bases). The CDR3 is made up of 15 amino acids. The V and J ends lost 2 bases and 2 bases respectively, with 13 bases between them. CDR1 and CDR2 (germline): SGHRS, YFSETQ. DNA for the CDR3: TGCGCCAGCAGCTTATCTCCCGGGACAAACACTGAAGCTTTCTTT. It specifies CASSLSPGTNTEAFF.

CDR3 sequence (DNA): TGTGCCAGTAGATACGGTGGAGGAGAAAAACTGTTTTTT. This translates into CASRYGGGEKLFF. The J gene is TRBJ1-4, the V gene TRBV19; D is unclear. Trimming shortened V by 6 bases and J by 8 bases, and 13 bases separated the two germline ends. CDR3 length equals 13 residues. Germline CDR1 LNHDA, CDR2 SQIVND (reference sequence).

There are many counts of this clonotype. V is TRBV3-1 and J is TRBJ2-3; the D gene is possibly TRBD1 (5 bases). The CDR3 covers 14 residues. V lost 3 bases, J lost 2 bases, and 9 bases lay in between. Germline-derived CDR1 and CDR2 are LGHDT and YNNKEL (reference sequence). CDR3 protein: CASSQQGDTDTQYF. CDR3 DNA sequence: TGTGCCAGCAGCCAGCAGGGTGACACAGATACGCAGTATTTT.

In its sample, this clonotype was seen many times. The chain's CDR3 is CASRRGSSGDRRGEQFF. As DNA, the CDR3 is TGTGCCAGCAGGCGAGGATCCAGCGGGGACCGCCGCGGTGAGCAGTTCTTC. The chain joins TRBV6-1 to TRBJ2-1; 7 nucleotides agree with TRBD2. With 6 bases clipped from V and 9 bases from J, the junction kept 20 bases outside the gene matches. This CDR3 comprises 17 residues. Germline loops: CDR1 MNHNS, CDR2 SASEGT.

The table lists this clonotype with many counts. The chain joins TRBV7-3 to TRBJ2-1; possibly TRBD2 for D (5 bases). V was shortened by 3 bases and J by 3 bases, with 12 bases between the two germline ends. This CDR3 contains 15 residues. Per the germline V gene, CDR1 is SGHTA and CDR2 is FQGTGA. CDR3 sequence: CASSFDGGNYNEQFF. For the CDR3, the DNA is TGTGCCAGCAGCTTCGACGGAGGAAACTACAATGAGCAGTTCTTC. Variable domain in full (rest from reference TRBV7-3 and TRBJ2-1): GAGVSQTPSNKVTEKGKYVELRCDPISGHTALYWYRQSLGQGPEFLIYFQGTGAADDSGLPNDRFFAVRPEGSVSTLKIQRTERGDSAVYLCASSFDGGNYNEQFFGPGTRLTVL.

The CDR3 loop reads CASSWRRSTEKLFF. The CDR3 coding sequence is TGTGCCAGCAGTTGGAGGAGGTCAACCGAAAAACTGTTTTTT. The chain employs TRBV27 and TRBJ1-4; no clear D. CDR3 length: 14 residues. The germline gives CDR1 MNHEY, CDR2 SMNVEV (reference sequence). Trimming stripped 4 bases from V and 8 bases from J, with 14 bases between.

The table lists this clonotype with a few counts. The chain is built from TRBV6-9 and TRBJ1-2; D is unclear. V lost 3 bases, J lost 5 bases, and 10 bases lay in between. CDR3 length: 13 residues. CDR1 and CDR2 (germline): MNHGY, SVAAGI. CDR3 in amino acids: CASSYELRYGYTF. The CDR3, as DNA: TGTGCCAGCAGTTACGAGTTGAGATATGGCTACACCTTC.